This T cell receptor beta chain derives from a study of T cells in localized non-small cell lung cancer (dated by TCRdb to about 2020). About the investigation overall: Comparing tumors with uninvolved tumor-adjacent lungs, the study looked at the T cell repertoires of fewer than 250 patients with early-stage NSCLC. The cohort was made up of 236 treatment-naive NSCLC patients whose localized lung tumors had been resected. The mean age of the NSCLC patients was 60 to 85 years, with 130 or so men and over 100 women.

This clone was seen only a few times. Its antigen remains undetermined. No qualities accompany the bases; no much larger clone lies one base away. Two independent pathologists confirmed that the uninvolved adjacent lung, which was taken at least 2 cm from the tumor margin, was free of atypia. At diagnosis, tumor, uninvolved tumor-adjacent lung and peripheral blood were collected and then preserved as a mix of FFPE and fresh-frozen material. Study-wide conclusions, independent of this receptor: Uninvolved tumor-adjacent lung showed the highest T cell clonality, higher than tumor, which suggests more focused antigenic responses in the adjacent lung. Because the study design was exploratory, TCR variables were selected using unadjusted p-values without false-discovery rate correction. Because multi-region tumor sequencing was not done, intratumor heterogeneity could not be ruled out. A median of around 50 of the top 100 tumor clones were detected in paired uninvolved adjacent lung, and some 28 of these tumor clones were also found among the top 100 clones of the paired uninvolved adjacent lung. Longer overall survival was associated with higher blood T cell density, whereas shorter survival was associated with higher adjacent-lung clonality.

The germline V gene encodes CDR1 SGDLS and CDR2 YYNGEE. V is shortened by 4 bases, J by 2 bases, and the region joining them spans 12 bases. From the cysteine through the phenylalanine, the CDR3 covers 15 amino acids. The sequence is cut down to CDR3 DNA, 45 bases in frame from base 1. The immunoSEQ Assay was used to sequence TCR beta CDR3 regions from DNA. Per the authors' processing: T cell density was computed as TCR beta template counts normalized to usable DNA estimated by amplifying housekeeping genes. Richness was estimated using the preseqR package, with extrapolation to 400,000 templates for PBMC samples and to 120,000 templates for tissue samples. Clonality was defined by subtracting Pielou's evenness from one. To identify tissue-enriched TCRs, differential abundance testing was run on productive amino-acid clonotypes with a minimum total count of 5 and an alpha of 0.1. The Jaccard Index and the Morisita Overlap Index were used to quantify repertoire overlap between compartments. GLIPH clustered TCR beta CDR3s with public tetramer-defined viral CDR3s; viral motifs required at least three viral sequences plus V-gene enrichment. The immuneACCESS repertoire file appears here via TCRdb, limited to in-frame rearrangements. These files lack a portion of the clones; in checked studies, under half of the deficit traces to unresolved V genes, and the cause of the others is not known. V and J calls plus clone size are reproduced from that table; the DNA served to infer D and trimming. The sample table holds about 1,500 clones, of which approximately 26% were seen once. The biggest ten clones account for about a third of the sample.

Sequenced material: normal lung tissue next to the tumor, taken before any cancer treatment. The receptor chain draws on TRBV9 and TRBJ1-4; possibly the D gene is TRBD1, per 5 matching bases. The source is a man between 40 and 75 years old with stage III lung adenocarcinoma. The sequence in DNA is TGTGCCAGCAGCCCAGGCGGGACTACTAATGAAAAACTGTTTTTT. The encoded protein is CASSPGGTTNEKLFF.